A single sample is the source of the 4 T cell receptor beta chains below, sequenced in a study of OX40 agonist ivuxolimab in advanced cancers. Clones were read by immunoSEQ multiplex PCR, and TCRdb kept only the in-frame ones, dropping some. The sample holds approximately 47,000 clones, about 88% seen once. The sample consisted of CD4+ or CD8+ T cells sorted from blood, taken in a trial of the OX40 agonist ivuxolimab. Receptor source: an adult with an advanced solid tumor such as melanoma, head and neck, liver or kidney cancer.

This rearrangement joins TRBV5-4 to TRBJ2-1; D may be TRBD1 (6 bases). The CDR3 is 15 amino acids. CDR1 is SGHNT and CDR2 is YYREEE in the germline V gene (reference sequence). V lost 5 bases, J lost 0 bases, and 12 bases lay in between. The CDR3 is CASREDSPSYNEQFF. The CDR3 DNA is TGTGCCAGCAGAGAGGACAGTCCCTCCTACAATGAGCAGTTCTTC.

This clone was detected only a few times. The chain employs TRBV7-2 and TRBJ1-5; TRBD1 agrees at 7 bases. V dropped 5 bases and J dropped 3; count of bases not matched to a gene: 10. The CDR3 spans 16 residues. Per germline, CDR1 SGHTA and CDR2 FQGNSA. The CDR3 protein is CASSANQGGNNQPQHF. DNA for the CDR3: TGTGCCAGCAGCGCAAACCAGGGGGGCAACAATCAGCCCCAGCATTTT.

V and J are TRBV6-5 and TRBJ1-1; unclear D gene. The germline V and J ends were trimmed by 1 base and 1 base, with 4 bases remaining between them. CDR1 and CDR2 from the germline V gene are MNHEY and SVGAGI. The CDR3 covers 13 residues. CDR3 residues: CASSYWENTEAFF. Written as DNA, the CDR3 is TGTGCCAGCAGTTACTGGGAGAACACTGAAGCTTTCTTT.

The chain combines TRBV28 with TRBJ1-2; 8 bases agree with TRBD1. Germline V gene data show CDR1 as MDHEN and CDR2 as SYDVKM. The CDR3 extends over 13 amino acids. With V trimmed by 6 bases and J by 3 bases, 3 bases remained unmatched. The CDR3 coding sequence is TGTGCCAGCAGCCAGGGGGCACACTATGGCTACACCTTC. Amino acid sequence: CASSQGAHYGYTF.